This is a list of T cell receptor beta chains from one sample in a study of identical twins. MiXCR, applied by TCRdb to the 5' RACE reads, yields one record per CDR3 protein. The repertoire includes about 1.7 million distinct CDR3 sequences, around a third of them detected once, and under 0.35% sits in the top ten. Sequencing input: cord blood. These receptors all stem from a newborn girl in good health. The CDR3 runs from the conserved cysteine through the conserved F or W. A D gene is named only where the DNA matches it firmly. Some rows have no size entry. The others give once, few or many, or a class for an expanded clone.

CDR3 protein: CASSFSGGANYNEQYF
CDR3 DNA: TGCGCCAGCAGCTTTAGCGGGGGGGCAAACTACAATGAGCAGTACTTC
D gene: TRBD2
clone size: NA
J gene: TRBJ2-7
V gene: TRBV5-1

CDR3 protein: CSVRAGVNEQFF
CDR3 DNA: TGCAGCGTTCGGGCGGGAGTTAATGAGCAGTTCTTC
D gene: TRBD2
clone size: many
J gene: TRBJ2-1
V gene: TRBV29-1

CDR3 protein: CSGIRGRDGYTF
CDR3 DNA: TGCAGTGGGATCAGGGGGCGGGATGGCTACACCTTC
D gene: TRBD1
clone size: NA
J gene: TRBJ1-2
V gene: TRBV20-1

CDR3 protein: CSAREPQSGRTQYF
CDR3 DNA: TGCAGTGCTAGAGAGCCGCAATCTGGGCGTACGCAGTATTTT
D gene: NA
clone size: NA
J gene: TRBJ2-3
V gene: TRBV20-1

CDR3 protein: CASSPQGGASNTEAFF
CDR3 DNA: TGTGCCAGCAGCCCGCAGGGAGGGGCCTCTAACACTGAAGCTTTCTTT
D gene: NA
clone size: few
J gene: TRBJ1-1
V gene: TRBV7-9

CDR3 protein: CASRRYYAGEDTQYF
CDR3 DNA: TGCGCCAGCAGAAGGTACTATGCGGGGGAAGATACGCAGTATTTT
D gene: TRBD2
clone size: NA
J gene: TRBJ2-3
V gene: TRBV5-1

CDR3 protein: CSARQGASGEAFF
CDR3 DNA: TGCAGCGCGAGACAGGGGGCGTCGGGTGAAGCTTTCTTT
D gene: TRBD1
clone size: few
J gene: TRBJ1-1
V gene: TRBV29-1

CDR3 protein: CASSGSNGVGNQPQHF
CDR3 DNA: TGTGCCAGCAGTGGCTCCAACGGGGTTGGCAATCAGCCCCAGCATTTT
D gene: NA
clone size: NA
J gene: TRBJ1-5
V gene: TRBV25-1

CDR3 protein: CACSLDGLWDYGYTF
CDR3 DNA: TGTGCCTGCAGCTTAGACGGCCTCTGGGACTATGGCTACACCTTC
D gene: NA
clone size: NA
J gene: TRBJ1-2
V gene: TRBV7-8

CDR3 protein: CASSHTVGGGSYNEQFF
CDR3 DNA: TGTGCCAGCAGCCACACCGTGGGAGGCGGTTCCTACAATGAGCAGTTCTTC
D gene: NA
clone size: few
J gene: TRBJ2-1
V gene: TRBV7-9

CDR3 protein: CASSPVVALRDEQYF
CDR3 DNA: TGTGCCAGCTCACCAGTTGTAGCGTTAAGGGACGAGCAGTACTTC
D gene: NA
clone size: many
J gene: TRBJ2-7
V gene: TRBV18

CDR3 protein: CASSLESGGHIQYF
CDR3 DNA: TGTGCCAGCAGCTTAGAGTCAGGGGGCCACATTCAGTACTTC
D gene: TRBD1
clone size: NA
J gene: TRBJ2-4
V gene: TRBV7-6

CDR3 protein: CASTFGARALYEQYF
CDR3 DNA: TGTGCCAGCACCTTCGGGGCTAGGGCCCTCTACGAGCAGTACTTC
D gene: NA
clone size: few
J gene: TRBJ2-7
V gene: TRBV7-8

CDR3 protein: CASTERDSRTYGYTF
CDR3 DNA: TGTGCCAGCACGGAACGGGACAGTAGGACCTATGGCTACACCTTC
D gene: TRBD1
clone size: NA
J gene: TRBJ1-2
V gene: TRBV2

CDR3 protein: CASSPLVGIPRTDTQYF
CDR3 DNA: TGCGCCAGCAGCCCCCTAGTCGGCATCCCCCGCACAGATACGCAGTATTTT
D gene: NA
clone size: NA
J gene: TRBJ2-3
V gene: TRBV5-1

CDR3 protein: CASSLAWVYYEQYF
CDR3 DNA: TGTGCCAGCAGCTTAGCGTGGGTGTACTACGAGCAGTACTTC
D gene: NA
clone size: few
J gene: TRBJ2-7
V gene: TRBV7-2

CDR3 protein: CASSPPNEETQFF
CDR3 DNA: TGCGCCAGCAGCCCCCCTAACGAAGAGACCCAGTTCTTC
D gene: NA
clone size: NA
J gene: TRBJ2-1
V gene: TRBV4-1

CDR3 protein: CAISESGTGYQKLFF
CDR3 DNA: TGTGCCATCAGTGAGTCCGGGACAGGGTACCAAAAACTGTTTTTT
D gene: TRBD1
clone size: NA
J gene: TRBJ1-4
V gene: TRBV10-3

CDR3 protein: CASTYFPRRRGLNTGELFF
CDR3 DNA: TGTGCCAGCACCTATTTCCCGAGGAGGCGGGGCCTAAACACCGGGGAGCTGTTTTTT
D gene: NA
clone size: NA
J gene: TRBJ2-2
V gene: TRBV11-2

CDR3 protein: CSARKDGGTDTQYF
CDR3 DNA: TGCAGTGCTAGGAAGGATGGGGGCACAGATACGCAGTATTTT
D gene: NA
clone size: few
J gene: TRBJ2-3
V gene: TRBV20-1

CDR3 protein: CASSLRGQGNYGYTF
CDR3 DNA: TGTGCCAGCAGCCTCAGGGGGCAGGGTAACTATGGCTACACCTTC
D gene: TRBD1
clone size: many
J gene: TRBJ1-2
V gene: TRBV4-2

CDR3 protein: CASSLETGEQYF
CDR3 DNA: TGTGCCAGCAGCTTGGAGACAGGCGAGCAGTACTTC
D gene: NA
clone size: NA
J gene: TRBJ2-7
V gene: TRBV13

CDR3 protein: CASSYKETQYF
CDR3 DNA: TGTGCCAGCAGCTATAAAGAGACCCAGTACTTC
D gene: NA
clone size: many
J gene: TRBJ2-5
V gene: TRBV7-9

CDR3 protein: CSARSSVGLTQGGANEQFF
CDR3 DNA: TGCAGTGCTAGAAGTTCGGTCGGACTTACCCAGGGGGGGGCCAATGAGCAGTTCTTC
D gene: NA
clone size: NA
J gene: TRBJ2-1
V gene: TRBV20-1

CDR3 protein: CSAMDPFTYEQYF
CDR3 DNA: TGCAGCGCCATGGACCCTTTTACCTACGAGCAGTACTTC
D gene: NA
clone size: few
J gene: TRBJ2-7
V gene: TRBV29-1

CDR3 protein: CASRSTGQGADEQFF
CDR3 DNA: TGTGCCAGCAGATCAACCGGACAGGGGGCGGATGAGCAGTTCTTC
D gene: TRBD1
clone size: few
J gene: TRBJ2-1
V gene: TRBV28

CDR3 protein: CAWKVLVSTDTQYF
CDR3 DNA: TGTGCCTGGAAAGTCTTGGTATCAACAGATACGCAGTATTTT
D gene: NA
clone size: few
J gene: TRBJ2-3
V gene: TRBV30

CDR3 protein: CASSYRTGQIYEQYF
CDR3 DNA: TGTGCCAGCAGCTACCGGACGGGACAGATCTACGAGCAGTACTTC
D gene: TRBD1
clone size: many
J gene: TRBJ2-7
V gene: TRBV6-2/TRBV6-3

CDR3 protein: CASSPGTSGVHEQFF
CDR3 DNA: TGCGCCAGCAGCCCCGGGACTAGCGGGGTTCACGAGCAGTTCTTC
D gene: TRBD2
clone size: few
J gene: TRBJ2-1
V gene: TRBV5-1

CDR3 protein: CASSLTGALNYGYTF
CDR3 DNA: TGTGCCAGCAGTCTGACAGGGGCCCTTAACTATGGCTACACCTTC
D gene: TRBD1
clone size: many
J gene: TRBJ1-2
V gene: TRBV27

CDR3 protein: CATSDFAGHTQYF
CDR3 DNA: TGTGCCACCAGTGATTTCGCGGGACATACGCAGTATTTT
D gene: NA
clone size: NA
J gene: TRBJ2-3
V gene: TRBV24-1

CDR3 protein: CSARASGLYSEQFF
CDR3 DNA: TGCAGTGCTAGGGCTAGCGGCCTTTACAGTGAGCAGTTCTTC
D gene: TRBD2
clone size: NA
J gene: TRBJ2-1
V gene: TRBV20-1

CDR3 protein: CAISASGGYNEQFF
CDR3 DNA: TGTGCCATCAGTGCTAGCGGGGGGTACAATGAGCAGTTCTTC
D gene: TRBD2
clone size: few
J gene: TRBJ2-1
V gene: TRBV10-3

CDR3 protein: CASSQSRVGNYGYTF
CDR3 DNA: TGTGCCAGCAGCCAATCAAGGGTAGGGAACTATGGCTACACCTTC
D gene: NA
clone size: NA
J gene: TRBJ1-2
V gene: TRBV3-1

CDR3 protein: CASTRPGQGYEQYF
CDR3 DNA: TGCGCCAGCACACGGCCGGGACAGGGCTACGAGCAGTACTTC
D gene: TRBD1
clone size: many
J gene: TRBJ2-7
V gene: TRBV10-2

CDR3 protein: CASSEGDSSTGELFF
CDR3 DNA: TGCGCCAGCAGTGAGGGGGACTCCTCCACCGGGGAGCTGTTTTTT
D gene: NA
clone size: NA
J gene: TRBJ2-2
V gene: TRBV10-1

CDR3 protein: CASSQERLAGVSYNEQFF
CDR3 DNA: TGTGCCAGCAGCCAAGAAAGACTAGCGGGGGTCTCCTACAATGAGCAGTTCTTC
D gene: TRBD2
clone size: few
J gene: TRBJ2-1
V gene: TRBV3-1

CDR3 protein: CASSLTTGYGNQPQHF
CDR3 DNA: TGTGCCAGCAGCCTAACGACAGGGTATGGTAATCAGCCCCAGCATTTT
D gene: TRBD1
clone size: NA
J gene: TRBJ1-5
V gene: TRBV4-2

CDR3 protein: CASSPPGAGGYNEQFF
CDR3 DNA: TGTGCCAGCAGTCCCCCGGGTGCGGGGGGATACAATGAGCAGTTCTTC
D gene: TRBD2
clone size: NA
J gene: TRBJ2-1
V gene: TRBV12-3/TRBV12-4

CDR3 protein: CASSPQVLSYNEQYF
CDR3 DNA: TGTGCCAGCAGTCCACAGGTCCTCTCCTACAATGAGCAGTACTTC
D gene: NA
clone size: NA
J gene: TRBJ2-7
V gene: TRBV3-1

CDR3 protein: CASSLPGLAGDNEQFF
CDR3 DNA: TGTGCCAGCAGCTTACCCGGACTAGCGGGGGATAATGAGCAGTTCTTC
D gene: TRBD2
clone size: few
J gene: TRBJ2-1
V gene: TRBV7-9

CDR3 protein: CASTSTPGNREKLFF
CDR3 DNA: TGTGCCAGCACCTCAACCCCAGGGAATCGTGAAAAACTGTTTTTT
D gene: NA
clone size: few
J gene: TRBJ1-4
V gene: TRBV27

CDR3 protein: CASKNTDSYNEQYF
CDR3 DNA: TGTGCCAGCAAGAACACTGACTCCTACAATGAGCAGTACTTC
D gene: NA
clone size: NA
J gene: TRBJ2-7
V gene: TRBV6-1

CDR3 protein: CASSPDRFNSPLHF
CDR3 DNA: TGCGCCAGCAGCCCGGACAGGTTTAATTCACCCCTCCACTTT
D gene: TRBD1
clone size: few
J gene: TRBJ1-6
V gene: TRBV5-1

CDR3 protein: CATCGQGTDTQYF
CDR3 DNA: TGTGCCACCTGCGGACAGGGCACAGATACGCAGTATTTT
D gene: TRBD1
clone size: few
J gene: TRBJ2-3
V gene: TRBV24-1

CDR3 protein: CAISGAANTGELFF
CDR3 DNA: TGTGCCATCTCAGGAGCCGCGAACACCGGGGAGCTGTTTTTT
D gene: NA
clone size: NA
J gene: TRBJ2-2
V gene: TRBV10-3

CDR3 protein: CASSQEVAAYSPYYGCTF
CDR3 DNA: TGTGCCAGCAGCCAAGAAGTGGCGGCTTATTCCCCCTACTATGGCTGCACCTTC
D gene: NA
clone size: NA
J gene: TRBJ1-2
V gene: TRBV3-1

CDR3 protein: CSGTGSGGRRTDTQYF
CDR3 DNA: TGCAGCGGGACGGGGAGCGGGGGGCGTCGCACAGATACGCAGTATTTT
D gene: TRBD2
clone size: many
J gene: TRBJ2-3
V gene: TRBV29-1

CDR3 protein: CASSGGSGETQYF
CDR3 DNA: TGCGCCAGCAGCGGAGGGTCTGGTGAGACCCAGTACTTC
D gene: NA
clone size: NA
J gene: TRBJ2-5
V gene: TRBV5-1

CDR3 protein: CTSSQDYRGGYGYTF
CDR3 DNA: TGTACCAGCAGCCAAGATTACAGGGGCGGCTATGGCTACACCTTC
D gene: TRBD1
clone size: NA
J gene: TRBJ1-2
V gene: TRBV14

CDR3 protein: CASSLRRFTGELFF
CDR3 DNA: TGTGCCAGCAGTTTGAGGCGGTTCACCGGGGAGCTGTTTTTT
D gene: NA
clone size: NA
J gene: TRBJ2-2
V gene: TRBV12-3/TRBV12-4

CDR3 protein: CASSYRTATNEKLFF
CDR3 DNA: TGTGCCAGCAGTTACCGGACAGCAACTAATGAAAAACTGTTTTTT
D gene: NA
clone size: many
J gene: TRBJ1-4
V gene: TRBV7-9

CDR3 protein: CASSYMGPWRVRYNEQFF
CDR3 DNA: TGTGCCAGCAGTTATATGGGCCCGTGGAGGGTTAGGTACAATGAGCAGTTCTTC
D gene: NA
clone size: NA
J gene: TRBJ2-1
V gene: TRBV12-3/TRBV12-4

CDR3 protein: CASRRDTTNTGELFF
CDR3 DNA: TGTGCCAGCAGGAGGGACACCACGAACACCGGGGAGCTGTTTTTT
D gene: NA
clone size: few
J gene: TRBJ2-2
V gene: TRBV6-6

CDR3 protein: CSAYRDGSSYEQYF
CDR3 DNA: TGCAGTGCTTACCGGGACGGGAGCTCCTACGAGCAGTACTTC
D gene: NA
clone size: few
J gene: TRBJ2-7
V gene: TRBV20-1